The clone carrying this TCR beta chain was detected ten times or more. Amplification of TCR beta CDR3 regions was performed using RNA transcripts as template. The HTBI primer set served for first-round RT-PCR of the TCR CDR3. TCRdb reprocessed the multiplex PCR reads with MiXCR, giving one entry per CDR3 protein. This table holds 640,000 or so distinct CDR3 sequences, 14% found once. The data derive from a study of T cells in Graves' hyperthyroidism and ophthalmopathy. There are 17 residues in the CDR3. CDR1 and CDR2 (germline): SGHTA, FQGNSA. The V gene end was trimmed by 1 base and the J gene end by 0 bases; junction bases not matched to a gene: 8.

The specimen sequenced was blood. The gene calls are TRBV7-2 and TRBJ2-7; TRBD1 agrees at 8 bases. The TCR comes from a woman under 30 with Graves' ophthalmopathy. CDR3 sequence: CASSLVLIGQGSYEQYF. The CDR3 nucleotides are TGTGCCAGCAGCTTAGTTTTGATTGGACAGGGCTCCTACGAGCAGTACTTC.